Following are 13 T cell receptor delta chains from one sample sequenced in a study of γδ T cells in repeated Plasmodium falciparum infection. Vgamma9/Vdelta2+ and Vdelta2-negative gammadelta T cells were flow-sorted from PBMC for bulk sequencing. TCRdb reanalysed the multiplex PCR reads via CATT. Of tens of thousands of delta-chain clones listed, roughly 0.98% were seen once; the top ten hold approximately 9.6%. The sample comprised gamma-delta T cells from blood. The receptor source for this set is a pool of human donors (malaria-infected and uninfected, not separated).

Of note for this clone: A far larger clone is only one base removed, so a read error is likely. Other DNA sequences of this sample code for an identical CDR3. In DNA, the CDR3 is TGTGCTCTTGGGAAGCTTGGATATCTAGAGAGGGGGGATATTGTGCCCGATAAACTCATCTTT. It is translated as CALGKLGYLERGDIVPDKLIF. The chain joins TRDV1 to TRDJ1, with 8 bases that match TRDD3. The junction had 26 bases not matched to a gene; V was cut back by 5 bases and J by 3 bases. This CDR3 is built from 21 residues. Germline loops: CDR1 TSWWSYY, CDR2 QGS.

About this clone: With a far larger clone one base away, a read error is the likely cause. Other DNA sequences in this sample translate to the same CDR3. CDR3 sequence: CACDDGGVLGIKDRQMFF. CDR3 DNA: TGTGCCTGTGACGATGGGGGAGTACTGGGGATAAAGGACCGACAGATGTTTTTC. This chain links TRDV2 with TRDJ3, with 7 bases identical to TRDD3. As TCRdb names no J gene, one was assigned here on the basis of a DNA match to germline. Trimming cost V 3 bases and J 12 bases; bases outside gene matches: 19. The CDR3 covers 18 residues. CDR1 is GEAIGNYY, CDR2 EKD, per germline.

Concerning this clone: The protein recorded in TCRdb matches a much larger clone and deviates from this DNA's translation at residue 4, suggesting a read error; the protein here is obtained by translating the DNA. The CDR3 DNA reads TGTGCCTGTGTCACCCTAACCGTACTGGGGGATAGAACCGATAAACTCATCTTT. This encodes CACVTLTVLGDRTDKLIF. The V and J genes are TRDV2 and TRDJ1; 11 nucleotides align to TRDD3. CDR3 length: 18 amino acids. CDR1 is GEAIGNYY and CDR2 is EKD in the germline V gene.

This clone has only a few counts. TCRdb's protein for this DNA is that of a much larger clone and differs from the translation at residue 5, likely a read error; the protein shown is the DNA translation. The V and J genes are TRDV1 and TRDJ1; 12 nucleotides align to TRDD3. CDR1 is TSWWSYY, CDR2 QGS, per germline. V shed 3 bases, J shed 3 bases, and the junction held 11 bases outside the gene matches. This CDR3 has 18 residues. The CDR3 region is CALGDPADWGIPADKLIF. The CDR3 DNA reads as TGTGCTCTTGGGGACCCGGCTGACTGGGGGATACCGGCCGATAAACTCATCTTT.

A note on this clone: The TCRdb protein, from a much larger clone, departs from this DNA's translation at residue 15, likely by read error; the protein shown derives from the DNA. The chain links TRDV1 to TRDJ1; TRDD2 or TRDD3 may be the D gene (8 bases each). TCRdb does not report a J gene; here it was assigned by matching the DNA to germline references. V lost 1 base, J lost 3 bases, and 27 bases lay in between. The CDR3 extends over 20 amino acids. Germline V CDR1 and CDR2: TSWWSYY, QGS. Here the CDR3 DNA reads TGTGCTCTTGGGGAACCACTCTTCCTACATTTGGGGATACCTGCCGATAAACTCATCTTT. As protein: CALGEPLFLHLGIPADKLIF.

This clone was seen only a few times. The TCRdb protein, from a much larger clone, departs from this DNA's translation at residue 15, likely by read error; the protein shown derives from the DNA. The chain is built from TRDV2 and TRDJ1; 8 nucleotides match TRDD3. The J gene, missing from TCRdb, was assigned here through DNA to germline matching. This CDR3 has 18 residues. Germline V gene data show CDR1 as GEAIGNYY and CDR2 as EKD. CDR3 sequence: CACDTVGTGGLQRDRLIF. The CDR3 region has the DNA TGTGCCTGTGACACCGTCGGTACTGGGGGCCTACAGAGGGATAGACTCATCTTT.

As regards this clone: A far larger clone is off by one base, so a read error is likely. Within the sample, other DNA sequences also encode this same CDR3. The rearrangement links TRDV2 to TRDJ1, with TRDD3 matching 12 bases. The J gene, not given by TCRdb, was assigned here from a germline match of the nucleotide sequence. CDR1 is GEAIGNYY and CDR2 is EKD in the germline V gene. The length of the CDR3 is 16 residues. The CDR3 coding sequence is TGCGCCTGTGACTCCTTACTGGGGGATACAGACGATAAACTCATCTTT. As protein: CACDSLLGDTDDKLIF.

In the case of this clone: TCRdb pairs this DNA with a much larger clone's protein that differs at residue 3, likely a read error; the protein shown was translated from the DNA. The chain carries TRDV2 and TRDJ1, with TRDD3 matching over 12 bases. Here the J gene came from matching the DNA to germline, since TCRdb omits it. Germline V gene lookup returns CDR1 GEAIGNYY and CDR2 EKD. V gave up 9 bases and J gave up 3 bases; unmatched junction bases: 16. This CDR3 has 17 amino acids. The DNA of the CDR3 is TGTGCCCGTCAACCCTGGGGGATACGCCCGGATTCCGATAAACTCATCTTT. It translates to CARQPWGIRPDSDKLIF.

This clone was counted between two and nine times. With only one base between it and a far larger clone, this is likely a read error. Other DNA sequences in this specimen translate into the identical CDR3. This sequence joins TRDV3 and TRDJ1, with a possible D match to TRDD2 (8 bases). Here the J gene was assigned by germline matching of the DNA, as TCRdb has none. The V end lost 2 bases, the J end lost 0 bases, and 49 bases lay between the germline ends. The CDR3 totals 26 residues. The germline CDR1 and CDR2 sequences are TVYSNPD and GDNSRS (reference sequence). The CDR3 loop reads CAFGGKPTFLAGGSYSDPPYTDKLIF. In DNA form, the CDR3 reads TGTGCCTTTGGGGGGAAACCCACCTTCCTAGCTGGGGGGAGTTATTCAGACCCTCCGTACACCGATAAACTCATCTTT.

This clone was found a few times. TCRdb assigns this DNA the protein of a much larger clone, which departs from its translation at residue 4; this likely reflects a read error, and the protein shown comes from translating the DNA. The chain carries TRDV1 and TRDJ1, with D maybe TRDD2 (6 bases). CDR1 and CDR2 from the germline V gene are TSWWSYY and QGS. The CDR3 length is 23 residues. The CDR3 is CALRERRILRLREYDGYTDKLIF. DNA for the CDR3: TGTGCTCTTAGGGAAAGGAGGATCCTACGTTTACGGGAGTACGACGGGTACACCGATAAACTCATCTTT.

As to this clone: Translating this DNA gives a protein that differs at residue 8 from the TCRdb one, which belongs to a much larger clone; a read error is likely, and the protein shown is this translation. The CDR3 DNA reads TGTGCTCTTGGGGAACTAGAACAGGGGGATTTATACACCGATAAACTCATCTTT. This encodes CALGELEQGDLYTDKLIF. The chain is built from TRDV1 and TRDJ1; 7 bases agree with TRDD3. Germline V gene sequence: CDR1 TSWWSYY, CDR2 QGS. With V trimmed by 0 bases and J by 0 bases, 10 bases remained unmatched. The CDR3 runs 18 residues.

A few counts support this clone. The mismatch at residue 15 between this DNA's translation and the TCRdb protein of a much larger clone likely reflects a read error; the protein shown is translated from the DNA. The chain links TRDV2 to TRDJ3, with 9 positions matching TRDD3. Because TCRdb records no J gene, it was assigned here through a match of the DNA to germline. There are 18 residues in the CDR3. CDR1 and CDR2 from the germline V gene are GEAIGNYY and EKD. CDR3 nucleotides: TGTGCCTGTGACACGGGGGGATACAGCTCCTGGGACACCCGAAAGATGTTTTTC. It specifies CACDTGGYSSWDTRKMFF.

Concerning this clone: This likely reflects a read error, since a far larger clone is one base away. The DNA of the CDR3 is TGTGCTCTTGGGGAACTAGGTTCCTCCAGGTTACTGCAACCTTCCCTATGGGACACCCGACAGATGTTTTTC. This translates into CALGELGSSRLLQPSLWDTRQMFF. The chain links TRDV1 to TRDJ3; tentatively, D is TRDD2 (6 bases). TCRdb does not report a J gene; here it was assigned by matching the DNA to germline references. V shed 0 bases and J shed 4 bases, with 31 bases lying between them. This CDR3 region has 24 residues. Germline values: CDR1 TSWWSYY, CDR2 QGS.